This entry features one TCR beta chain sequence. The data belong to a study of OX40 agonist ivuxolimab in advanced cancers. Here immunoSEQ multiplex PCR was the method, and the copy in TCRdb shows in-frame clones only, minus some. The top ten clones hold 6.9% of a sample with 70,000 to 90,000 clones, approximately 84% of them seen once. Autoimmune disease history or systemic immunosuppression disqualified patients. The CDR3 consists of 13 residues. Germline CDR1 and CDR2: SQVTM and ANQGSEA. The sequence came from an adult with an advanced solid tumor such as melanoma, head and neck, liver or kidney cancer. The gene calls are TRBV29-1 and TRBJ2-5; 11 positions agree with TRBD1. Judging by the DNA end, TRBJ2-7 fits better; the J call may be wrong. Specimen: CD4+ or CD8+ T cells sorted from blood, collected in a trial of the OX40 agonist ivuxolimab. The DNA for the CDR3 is TGCAGCGTTGGCGGGACAGGGGGACTCGAGCAGTACTTC. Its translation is CSVGGTGGLEQYF.